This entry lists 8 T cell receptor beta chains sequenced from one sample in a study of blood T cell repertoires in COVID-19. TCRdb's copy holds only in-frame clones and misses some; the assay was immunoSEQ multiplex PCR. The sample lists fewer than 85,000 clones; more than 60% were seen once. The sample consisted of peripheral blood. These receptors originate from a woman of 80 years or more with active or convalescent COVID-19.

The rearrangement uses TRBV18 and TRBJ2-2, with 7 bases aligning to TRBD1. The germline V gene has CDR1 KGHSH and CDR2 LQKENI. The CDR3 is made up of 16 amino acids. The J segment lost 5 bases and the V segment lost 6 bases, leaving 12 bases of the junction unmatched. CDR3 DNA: TGTGCCAGCTCCCCCAGACCGGGACAGATGACCGGGGAGCTGTTTTTT. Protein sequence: CASSPRPGQMTGELFF.

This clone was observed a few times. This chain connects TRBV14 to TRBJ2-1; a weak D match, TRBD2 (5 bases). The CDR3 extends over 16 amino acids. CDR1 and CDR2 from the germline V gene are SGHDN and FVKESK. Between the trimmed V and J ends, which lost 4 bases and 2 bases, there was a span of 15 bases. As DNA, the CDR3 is TGTGCCAGCAGCCGATCCCCCGGGGTCACCTACAATGAGCAGTTCTTC. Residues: CASSRSPGVTYNEQFF.

CDR3 loop: CASSEARGTAGEQFF. As DNA, the CDR3 is TGTGCCAGCAGTGAAGCTCGGGGGACGGCGGGTGAGCAGTTCTTC. V usage is TRBV2 and J usage is TRBJ2-1, with D tentatively TRBD2 (6 bases). The CDR3 length is 15 residues. V shed 0 bases and J shed 9 bases, with 15 bases lying between them. Germline lookup yields CDR1 SNHLY and CDR2 FYNNEI.

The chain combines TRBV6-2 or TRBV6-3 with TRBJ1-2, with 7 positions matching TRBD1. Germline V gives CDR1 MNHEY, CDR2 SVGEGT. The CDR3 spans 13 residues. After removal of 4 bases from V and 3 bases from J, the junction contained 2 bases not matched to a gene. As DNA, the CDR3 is TGTGCCAGCAGTTTACAGGGGTACTATGGCTACACCTTC. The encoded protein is CASSLQGYYGYTF.

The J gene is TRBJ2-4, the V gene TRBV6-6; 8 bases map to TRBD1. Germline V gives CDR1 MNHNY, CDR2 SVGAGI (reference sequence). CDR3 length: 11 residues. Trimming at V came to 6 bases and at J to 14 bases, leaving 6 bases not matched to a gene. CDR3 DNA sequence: TGTGCCAGCAGCTCGGGACAGGTTAAGTACTTC. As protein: CASSSGQVKYF.

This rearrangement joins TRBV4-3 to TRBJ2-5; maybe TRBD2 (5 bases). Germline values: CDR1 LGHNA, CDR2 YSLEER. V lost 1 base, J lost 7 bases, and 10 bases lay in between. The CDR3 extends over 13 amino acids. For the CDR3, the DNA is TGCGCCAGCAGCCAAGGGGTCCGGGGGACCCAGTACTTC. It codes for CASSQGVRGTQYF.

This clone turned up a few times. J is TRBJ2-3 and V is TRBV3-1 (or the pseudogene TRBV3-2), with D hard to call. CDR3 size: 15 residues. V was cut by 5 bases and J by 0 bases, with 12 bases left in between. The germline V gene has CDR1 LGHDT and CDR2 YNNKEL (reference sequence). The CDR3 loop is CASSKDGPSTDTQYF. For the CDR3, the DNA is TGTGCCAGCAGCAAGGATGGGCCTAGCACAGATACGCAGTATTTT.

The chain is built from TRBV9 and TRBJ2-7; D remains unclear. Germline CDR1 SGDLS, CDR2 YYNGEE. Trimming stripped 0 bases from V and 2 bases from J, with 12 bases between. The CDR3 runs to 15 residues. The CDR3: CASSVVPEPTYEQYF. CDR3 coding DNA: TGTGCCAGCAGCGTAGTTCCCGAGCCAACCTACGAGCAGTACTTC.